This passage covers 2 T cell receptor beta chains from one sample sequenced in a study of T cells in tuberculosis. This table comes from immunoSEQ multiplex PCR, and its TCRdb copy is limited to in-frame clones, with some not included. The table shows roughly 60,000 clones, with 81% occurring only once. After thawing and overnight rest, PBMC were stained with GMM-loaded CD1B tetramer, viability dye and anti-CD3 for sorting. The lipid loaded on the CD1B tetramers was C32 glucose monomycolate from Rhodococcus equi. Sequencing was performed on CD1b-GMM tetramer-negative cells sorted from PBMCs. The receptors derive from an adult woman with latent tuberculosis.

The CDR3 is CASSPKTGVGNTIYF. For the CDR3, the DNA is TGTGCCAGCTCACCTAAGACAGGCGTCGGAAACACCATATATTTT. The gene calls are TRBV18 and TRBJ1-3, with D perhaps matching TRBD1 (6 bases). The germline CDR1 and CDR2 sequences are KGHSH and LQKENI. This CDR3 region has 15 residues. The V gene lost 3 bases and the J gene lost 4 bases, with 13 bases spanning the gap.

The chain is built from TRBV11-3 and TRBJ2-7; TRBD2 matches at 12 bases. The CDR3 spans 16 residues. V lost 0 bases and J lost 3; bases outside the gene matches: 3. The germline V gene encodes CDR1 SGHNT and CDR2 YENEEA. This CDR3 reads CASSLEQLAGGYEQYF. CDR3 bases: TGTGCCAGCAGCTTAGAACAACTAGCGGGAGGCTACGAGCAGTACTTC.